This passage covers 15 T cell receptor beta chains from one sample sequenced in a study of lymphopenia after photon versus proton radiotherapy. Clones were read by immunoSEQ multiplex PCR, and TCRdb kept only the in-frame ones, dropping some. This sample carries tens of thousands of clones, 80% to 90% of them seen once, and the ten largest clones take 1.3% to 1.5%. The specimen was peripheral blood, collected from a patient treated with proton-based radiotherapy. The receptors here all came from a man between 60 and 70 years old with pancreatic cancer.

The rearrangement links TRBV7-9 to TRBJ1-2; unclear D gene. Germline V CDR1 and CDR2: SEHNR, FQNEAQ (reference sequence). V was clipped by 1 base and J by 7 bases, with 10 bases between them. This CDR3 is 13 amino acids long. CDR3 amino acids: CASSLVPAAGYTF. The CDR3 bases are TGTGCCAGCAGCTTAGTCCCGGCGGCTGGCTACACCTTC.

CDR3 sequence: CASSPNRGLTYEQYF. The CDR3 bases are TGTGCCAGCAGCCCAAATAGGGGGCTAACCTACGAGCAGTACTTC. This rearrangement joins TRBV7-2 to TRBJ2-7; TRBD1 aligns across 7 bases. Germline V CDR1 and CDR2: SGHTA, FQGNSA. CDR3 length: 15 amino acids. V was clipped by 5 bases and J by 2 bases; unmatched bases: 9.

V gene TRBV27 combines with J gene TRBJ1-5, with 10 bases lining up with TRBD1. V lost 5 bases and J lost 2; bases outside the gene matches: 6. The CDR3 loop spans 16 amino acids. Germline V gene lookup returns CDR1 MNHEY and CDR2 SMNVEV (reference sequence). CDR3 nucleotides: TGTGCCAGCAGTCACGGGGACAGGGGAGGCAATCAGCCCCAGCATTTT. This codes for CASSHGDRGGNQPQHF.

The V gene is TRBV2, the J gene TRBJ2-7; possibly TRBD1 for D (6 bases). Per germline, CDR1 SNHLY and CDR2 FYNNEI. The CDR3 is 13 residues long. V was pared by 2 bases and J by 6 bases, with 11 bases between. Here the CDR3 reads CASSEQGWGEQYF. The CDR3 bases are TGTGCCAGCAGTGAACAGGGGTGGGGCGAGCAGTACTTC. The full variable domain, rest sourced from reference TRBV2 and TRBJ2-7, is EPEVTQTPSHQVTQMGQEVILRCVPISNHLYFYWYRQILGQKVEFLVSFYNNEISEKSEIFDDQFSVERPDGSNFTLKIRSTKLEDSAMYFCASSEQGWGEQYFGPGTRLTVT.

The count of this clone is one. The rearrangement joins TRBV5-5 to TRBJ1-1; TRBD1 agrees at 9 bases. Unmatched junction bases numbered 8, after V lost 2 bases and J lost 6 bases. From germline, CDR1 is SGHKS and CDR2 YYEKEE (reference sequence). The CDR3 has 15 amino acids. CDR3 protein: CASSFTGGITAEAFF. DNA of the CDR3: TGTGCCAGCAGCTTTACAGGGGGCATAACTGCTGAAGCTTTCTTT.

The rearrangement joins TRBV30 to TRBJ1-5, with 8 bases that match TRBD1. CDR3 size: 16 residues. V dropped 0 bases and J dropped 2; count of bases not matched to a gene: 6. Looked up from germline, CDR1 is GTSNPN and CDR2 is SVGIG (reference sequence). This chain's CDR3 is CAWSVGRGRGNQPQHF. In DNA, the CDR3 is TGTGCCTGGAGTGTAGGCAGGGGGCGAGGCAATCAGCCCCAGCATTTT.

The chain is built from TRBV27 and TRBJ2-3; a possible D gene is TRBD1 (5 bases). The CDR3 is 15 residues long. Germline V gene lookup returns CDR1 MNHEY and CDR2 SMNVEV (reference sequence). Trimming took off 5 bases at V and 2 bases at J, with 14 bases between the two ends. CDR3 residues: CASSPRVGYTDTQYF. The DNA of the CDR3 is TGTGCCAGCAGTCCCAGGGTCGGATACACAGATACGCAGTATTTT.

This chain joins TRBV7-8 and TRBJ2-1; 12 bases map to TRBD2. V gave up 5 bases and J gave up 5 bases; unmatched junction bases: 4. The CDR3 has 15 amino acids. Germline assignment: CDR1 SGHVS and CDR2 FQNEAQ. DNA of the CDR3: TGTGCCAGCAGCCGACTAGCGGGAGATAACAATGAGCAGTTCTTC. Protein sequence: CASSRLAGDNNEQFF.

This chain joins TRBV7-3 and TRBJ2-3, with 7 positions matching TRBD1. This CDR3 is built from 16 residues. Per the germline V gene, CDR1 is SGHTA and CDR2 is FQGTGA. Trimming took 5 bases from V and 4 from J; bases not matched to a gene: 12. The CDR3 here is CASSLQGTPGPDTQYF. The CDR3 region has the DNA TGTGCCAGCAGCCTACAGGGGACCCCAGGGCCAGATACGCAGTATTTT.

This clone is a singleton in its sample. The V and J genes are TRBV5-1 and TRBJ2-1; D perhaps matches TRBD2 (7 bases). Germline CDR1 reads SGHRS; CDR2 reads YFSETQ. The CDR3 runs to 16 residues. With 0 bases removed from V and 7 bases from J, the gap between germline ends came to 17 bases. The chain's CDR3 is CASSLAGGQSRNEQFF. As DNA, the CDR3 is TGCGCCAGCAGCTTGGCCGGGGGGCAATCCAGGAATGAGCAGTTCTTC.

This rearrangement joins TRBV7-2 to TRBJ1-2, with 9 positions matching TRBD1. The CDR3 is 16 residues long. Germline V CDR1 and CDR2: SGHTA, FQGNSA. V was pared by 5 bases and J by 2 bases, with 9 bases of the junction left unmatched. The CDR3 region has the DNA TGTGCCAGCAGCCTAGGGACAGGGACCAACAACTATGGCTACACCTTC. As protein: CASSLGTGTNNYGYTF.

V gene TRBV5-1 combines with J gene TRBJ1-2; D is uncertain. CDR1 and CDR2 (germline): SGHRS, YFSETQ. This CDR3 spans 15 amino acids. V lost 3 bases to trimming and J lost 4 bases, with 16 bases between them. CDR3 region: CASSSEDLALYGYTF. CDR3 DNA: TGCGCCAGCAGCTCCGAAGACCTAGCCCTCTATGGCTACACCTTC.

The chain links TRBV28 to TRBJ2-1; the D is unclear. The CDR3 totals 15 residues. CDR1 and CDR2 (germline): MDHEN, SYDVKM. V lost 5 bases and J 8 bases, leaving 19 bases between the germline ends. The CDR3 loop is CASSPLPPASDEQFF. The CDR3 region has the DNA TGTGCCAGCAGTCCCCTCCCCCCCGCCAGTGATGAGCAGTTCTTC.

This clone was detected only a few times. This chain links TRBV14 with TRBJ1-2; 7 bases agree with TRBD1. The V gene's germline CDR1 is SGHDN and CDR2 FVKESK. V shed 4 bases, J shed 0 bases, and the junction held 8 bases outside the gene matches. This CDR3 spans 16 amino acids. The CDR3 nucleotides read TGTGCCAGCAGCCCTCTCGACAGGGCCCCTAACTATGGCTACACCTTC. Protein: CASSPLDRAPNYGYTF.

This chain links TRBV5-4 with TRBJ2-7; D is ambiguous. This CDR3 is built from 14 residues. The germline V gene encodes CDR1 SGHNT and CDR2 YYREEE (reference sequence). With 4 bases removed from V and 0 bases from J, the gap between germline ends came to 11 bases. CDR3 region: CASSQGGNSYEQYF. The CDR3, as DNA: TGTGCCAGCAGCCAAGGCGGTAACTCCTACGAGCAGTACTTC.